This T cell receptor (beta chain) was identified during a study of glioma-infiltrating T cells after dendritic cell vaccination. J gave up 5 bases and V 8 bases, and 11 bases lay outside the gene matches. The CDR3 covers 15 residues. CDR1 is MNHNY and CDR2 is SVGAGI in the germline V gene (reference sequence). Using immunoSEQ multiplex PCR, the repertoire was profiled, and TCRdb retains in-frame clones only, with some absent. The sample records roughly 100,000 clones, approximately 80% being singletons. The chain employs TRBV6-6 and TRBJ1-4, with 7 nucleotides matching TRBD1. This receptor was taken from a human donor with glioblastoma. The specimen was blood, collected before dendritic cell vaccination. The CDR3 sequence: CASENTGDPNEKLFF. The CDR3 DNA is TGTGCCAGCGAAAATACAGGGGACCCAAATGAAAAACTGTTTTTT.